A selection of T cell receptor beta chains follows, all from one sample in a study of blood T cell repertoires in COVID-19. TCRdb's table, derived via immunoSEQ multiplex PCR, lists solely in-frame clones and lacks some. The data show around 200,000 clones, with 70% to 90% seen just once and approximately 2.8% held by the top ten. Source material: PBMCs or T cells enriched from blood (not recorded which). The receptor set was obtained from a woman aged 50 to 65 in a cohort exposed to, infected with or recovered from COVID-19 (not recorded which). Each CDR3 is given with its conserved first and last residue. Each record gives: V gene, J gene, clone size, D gene, CDR3 protein, CDR3 DNA. The D gene is left open where the match is weak. Rows give clone size only sometimes, using once, few, many, or a class for an expanded clone.

v_call: TRBV2
j_call: TRBJ1-5
clone_size: NA
d_call: NA
cdr3_aa: CASRGDGANQPQHF
cdr3_nt: TGTGCCAGCCGGGGGGACGGGGCCAATCAGCCCCAGCATTTT

v_call: TRBV4-1
j_call: TRBJ1-4
clone_size: NA
d_call: TRBD1
cdr3_aa: CASSQDRQGTRFF
cdr3_nt: TGCGCCAGCAGCCAAGACAGACAGGGGACAAGGTTTTTT

v_call: TRBV4-1
j_call: TRBJ1-5
clone_size: many
d_call: NA
cdr3_aa: CASSQERTGGNGNQPQHF
cdr3_nt: TGCGCCAGCAGCCAAGAACGGACTGGTGGTAATGGCAATCAGCCCCAGCATTTT

v_call: TRBV4-2
j_call: TRBJ2-7
clone_size: NA
d_call: TRBD1
cdr3_aa: CASSQDRGRTYEQYF
cdr3_nt: TGTGCCAGCAGCCAGGACAGGGGGCGGACCTACGAGCAGTACTTC

v_call: TRBV6-5
j_call: TRBJ2-7
clone_size: NA
d_call: TRBD1
cdr3_aa: CASSSRTGLNEQYF
cdr3_nt: TGTGCCAGCAGTTCAAGGACAGGGTTAAACGAGCAGTACTTC

v_call: TRBV6-2/TRBV6-3
j_call: TRBJ2-4
clone_size: NA
d_call: NA
cdr3_aa: CASSYSDLKNIQYF
cdr3_nt: TGTGCCAGCAGTTACTCGGACTTAAAAAACATTCAGTACTTC

v_call: TRBV5-1
j_call: TRBJ2-7
clone_size: NA
d_call: TRBD2
cdr3_aa: CASSSGLLVDDEQYF
cdr3_nt: TGCGCCAGCAGTTCGGGACTACTCGTGGACGACGAGCAGTACTTC

v_call: TRBV28
j_call: TRBJ1-5
clone_size: NA
d_call: TRBD1
cdr3_aa: CASRPIRGRTDNQPQHF
cdr3_nt: TGTGCCAGCAGACCCATTAGGGGGCGAACGGATAATCAGCCCCAGCATTTT

v_call: TRBV7-9
j_call: TRBJ1-4
clone_size: NA
d_call: NA
cdr3_aa: CASSLAQGSDEKLFF
cdr3_nt: TGTGCCAGCAGCTTAGCGCAGGGAAGCGATGAAAAACTGTTTTTT

v_call: TRBV12-3/TRBV12-4
j_call: TRBJ2-2
clone_size: NA
d_call: NA
cdr3_aa: CASSLDMFGELFF
cdr3_nt: TGTGCCAGCAGTTTGGACATGTTCGGGGAGCTGTTTTTT

v_call: TRBV7-2
j_call: TRBJ1-3
clone_size: few
d_call: NA
cdr3_aa: CASSLSPADTIYF
cdr3_nt: TGTGCCAGCAGCTTAAGCCCGGCGGACACCATATATTTT

v_call: TRBV2
j_call: TRBJ1-1
clone_size: NA
d_call: NA
cdr3_aa: CASSLNTEAFF
cdr3_nt: TGTGCCAGCAGTCTAAACACTGAAGCTTTCTTT

v_call: TRBV20-1
j_call: TRBJ2-7
clone_size: once
d_call: NA
cdr3_aa: CSASAGSASNEQYF
cdr3_nt: TGCAGTGCTAGTGCAGGATCCGCCAGTAACGAGCAGTACTTC

v_call: TRBV6-5
j_call: TRBJ2-5
clone_size: NA
d_call: NA
cdr3_aa: CASSHPSVETQYF
cdr3_nt: TGTGCCAGCAGTCATCCTAGCGTGGAGACCCAGTACTTC